These T cell receptor beta chains were read from a single sample in a study of blood T cell repertoires in COVID-19. Produced via immunoSEQ multiplex PCR; TCRdb's table is partial and in-frame only. The data contain 200,000 or so clones, roughly 80% of them seen just once; the ten biggest clones take up around 9.3%. Sequenced sample: peripheral blood. The receptor set was obtained from a woman at least 80 years old with acute or convalescent COVID-19. Both conserved end residues are part of each CDR3. Each record gives: CDR3 protein, V gene.

CASSLQGVSYNEQFF | TRBV5-5
CASSTGTGGTGELFF | TRBV7-3
CASSPDRYQETQYF | TRBV7-2
CASSPPRQGLNYGYTF | TRBV18
CASSPEITGGTEAFF | TRBV18
CASSVGLAGNEQYF | TRBV9
CASSLTANTEAFF | TRBV27
CAWRFWKQGATDTQYF | TRBV30
CASSESNMLGNQPQHF | TRBV6-1
CASSPFSGGSPLHF | TRBV19
CASSLNPRGQGGELFF | TRBV7-3
CASSVGGGGPGGELFF | TRBV9
CASSLGQASNEQFF | TRBV5-1
CASSPRGQDQPQHF | TRBV18
CASSQDMNTEAFF | TRBV3-1/TRBV3-2
CASSSSYQNYEQYF | TRBV6-2/TRBV6-3
CASSAVELYTEAFF | TRBV18
CAISESNGLATNEKLFF | TRBV10-3
CAIGGQETNYGYTF | TRBV10-3
CASSLWGGTTDTQYF | TRBV27
CASSIDREYEQYF | TRBV19
CASRGTGSGNTIYF | TRBV28
CASSPQGWASTEAFF | TRBV7-3
CASSLRNTEAFF | TRBV12-3/TRBV12-4
CASSHGTGPSTF | TRBV7-8
CASSPNAGDDTQYF | TRBV9
CASSLVGLAGGTDTQYF | TRBV7-2
CASSNLRGADGYTF | TRBV19
CASSLQGGPEAFF | TRBV5-4
CASSLSGLVTYEQYF | TRBV11-2
CASSPNSQPQHF | TRBV12-3/TRBV12-4
CAWSVRGGTYEQYF | TRBV30
CASSLVPGYQETQYF | TRBV5-1
CASSFTASNQPQHF | TRBV27
CAISDSQGARTEAFF | TRBV10-3
CASSLFGTANNSPLHF | TRBV2
CASSPTNSNQPQHF | TRBV6-2/TRBV6-3
CATSDPGTSAHWNTGELFF | TRBV24-1
CASSLTWRNIQYF | TRBV11-2
CASSLVGAFNEKLFF | TRBV11-2
CASSRGSSQETQYF | TRBV5-1
CASSLDWGAYEQYF | TRBV7-2
CASSRGYGVGEKLFF | TRBV6-2/TRBV6-3
CASSPGQGPETQHF | TRBV7-9
CASSFRTGELFF | TRBV5-8
CASSDQGISAFF | TRBV2
CATSDAGGRGDEQFF | TRBV24-1
CASSQENSYNYGYTF | TRBV3-1/TRBV3-2
CASSQGQAGNMGTGELFF | TRBV4-1
CASSLGHEQYF | TRBV28
CASRGQTNYGYTF | TRBV2
CASSPQELVSPLHF | TRBV6-2/TRBV6-3
CASSLTSGEQFF | TRBV3-1/TRBV3-2
CASSQSGVRGHSYEQYF | TRBV6-2/TRBV6-3
CASRRDRGLEKLFF | TRBV19
CSVRTSGRDGEQFF | TRBV29-1
CASRDNRGYTEAFF | TRBV25-1
CASSDGGWQDNYGYTF | TRBV6-2/TRBV6-3
CASSLDRETQHF | TRBV18
CASSSGTSGFRQYF | TRBV6-2/TRBV6-3